One and the same sample provided the 14 T cell receptor beta chains below, sequenced in a study of CD8+CD57+ T cells in acquired aplastic anemia. The study profiled TCR beta VDJ and CDR3 using genomic DNA as template. TCRdb called the reads again in MiXCR, with one record for every CDR3 protein. The sample holds about 210,000 distinct CDR3 sequences, around 63% seen once. Sequences were obtained from sorted CD4+, CD8+, or CD8+CD57+ T cells (not recorded which) from PBMCs. Source of these receptors: a human donor in good health.

This clonotype has just a few counts. The chain is built from TRBV20-1 and TRBJ2-7; maybe TRBD2 (6 bases). CDR3 length equals 12 residues. From germline, CDR1 is DFQATT and CDR2 SNEGSKA (reference sequence). V lost 6 bases to trimming and J lost 3 bases, with 12 bases between them. The CDR3 DNA reads as TGCAGTGCACGGGCTAGCGACTACGAGCAGTACTTC. Residues: CSARASDYEQYF.

The V and J genes are TRBV29-1 and TRBJ1-1; maybe TRBD1 (6 bases). Germline CDR1 SQVTM, CDR2 ANQGSEA. The CDR3 length is 13 residues. The ends were cut back, 6 bases at V and 5 bases at J, with 16 bases in the middle. In DNA form, the CDR3 reads TGCAGCGTCATGGGGGCAGGGTGGACTGAAGCTTTCTTT. As protein: CSVMGAGWTEAFF.

The CDR3 protein is CASSVGTVNTEAFF. As DNA, the CDR3 is TGTGCCAGTAGTGTGGGGACAGTGAACACTGAAGCTTTCTTT. The rearrangement joins TRBV19 to TRBJ1-1; 7 nucleotides line up with TRBD1. CDR1 and CDR2 from the germline V gene are LNHDA and SQIVND (reference sequence). Trimming removed 5 bases from V and 0 bases from J; junction bases left unmatched: 3. The CDR3 covers 14 residues.

This clonotype showed up many times. The chain has TRBV5-1 and TRBJ2-3; TRBD2 agrees at 9 bases. The J segment lost 2 bases and the V segment lost 0 bases, leaving 4 bases of the junction unmatched. There are 16 residues in the CDR3. Looked up from germline, CDR1 is SGHRS and CDR2 is YFSETQ. This chain's CDR3 is CASSLVVAGATDTQYF. The CDR3 DNA reads TGCGCCAGCAGCTTGGTGGTAGCGGGAGCCACAGATACGCAGTATTTT.

This clonotype was recorded once. This rearrangement joins TRBV19 to TRBJ1-2; the D gene is possibly TRBD1 (5 bases). Per the germline V gene, CDR1 is LNHDA and CDR2 is SQIVND (reference sequence). CDR3 length: 16 residues. The V gene lost 3 bases and the J gene lost 3 bases, with 17 bases spanning the gap. Here the CDR3 reads CASSIGEGIEDYGYTF. The DNA of the CDR3 is TGTGCCAGTAGTATCGGAGAGGGGATTGAAGACTATGGCTACACCTTC.

In DNA form, the CDR3 reads TGTGCCAGCAGCCAAGTGGCAGGGCCAGCCTACGAGCAGTACTTC. Encoded protein: CASSQVAGPAYEQYF. The chain links TRBV2 to TRBJ2-7; the D gene is possibly TRBD1 (5 bases). The CDR3 length is 15 residues. Trimming took off 6 bases at V and 2 bases at J, with 17 bases between the two ends. The germline V gene has CDR1 SNHLY and CDR2 FYNNEI.

This chain uses TRBV9 with TRBJ2-1, with D perhaps matching TRBD1 or TRBD2 (5 bases each). CDR3 length: 15 amino acids. From germline, CDR1 is SGDLS and CDR2 YYNGEE. The V end lost 0 bases, the J end lost 2 bases, and 9 bases lay between the germline ends. CDR3: CASSVATGPYNEQFF. The CDR3 DNA reads TGTGCCAGCAGCGTAGCGACGGGGCCCTACAATGAGCAGTTCTTC.

The genes are TRBV24-1 and TRBJ1-2; D is uncertain. Germline lookup yields CDR1 KGHDR and CDR2 SFDVKD. This CDR3 has 15 amino acids. V was cut by 3 bases and J by 0 bases, with 10 bases left in between. The CDR3: CATSDPDRPNYGYTF. The CDR3 DNA reads TGTGCCACCAGTGATCCCGATAGACCTAACTATGGCTACACCTTC.

In this sample, this clonotype turned up a few times. The chain combines TRBV14 with TRBJ2-3; a weak D match, TRBD1 (5 bases). Near its end, the DNA agrees better with TRBJ1-5, so the J call may be wrong. The CDR3 is 15 amino acids. The V gene's germline CDR1 is SGHDN and CDR2 FVKESK. CDR3 protein: CASSRTSGTMDTQHF. Here the CDR3 DNA reads TGTGCCAGCAGCCGCACTAGCGGGACCATGGATACGCAGCATTTT.

This clonotype was detected once. The chain couples TRBV10-3 to TRBJ2-1; D may be TRBD2 (6 bases). Trimming pared 1 base from V and 5 bases from J, leaving 21 bases between. Germline-derived CDR1 and CDR2 are ENHRY and SYGVKD. The length of the CDR3 is 18 residues. The CDR3 coding sequence is TGTGCCATCAGTGAGTATCCGGGGGTTAGTAGCCCGAACAATGAGCAGTTCTTC. The encoded protein is CAISEYPGVSSPNNEQFF.

This clonotype has ten or more counts. This chain connects TRBV6-5 to TRBJ2-1; 7 nucleotides line up with TRBD2. V lost 7 bases to trimming and J lost 9 bases; unmatched junction nucleotides: 3. The CDR3 runs 11 residues. Germline CDR1 reads MNHEY; CDR2 reads SVGAGI. The CDR3 coding sequence is TGTGCCAGCAAGGGGAGGGGTGAGCAGTTCTTC. Amino acids: CASKGRGEQFF.

V gene TRBV9 combines with J gene TRBJ1-2, with D perhaps TRBD1 (5 bases). The CDR3 runs to 11 residues. The germline V and J ends were trimmed by 4 bases and 8 bases, with 9 bases remaining between them. Germline CDR1 and CDR2: SGDLS and YYNGEE. In nucleotides, the CDR3 is TGTGCCAGCAGCACCTACAGGGGCTACACCTTC. Translated: CASSTYRGYTF. The full variable domain, with the rest looked up from reference TRBV9 and TRBJ1-2, is DSGVTQTPKHLITATGQRVTLRCSPRSGDLSVYWYQQSLDQGLQFLIQYYNGEERAKGNILERFSAQQFPDLHSELNLSSLELGDSALYFCASSTYRGYTFGSGTRLTVV.

This rearrangement joins TRBV20-1 to TRBJ2-7; the D gene is possibly TRBD2 (5 bases). The CDR3 spans 14 residues. The V gene lost 3 bases and the J gene lost 2 bases, with 14 bases spanning the gap. Per germline, CDR1 DFQATT and CDR2 SNEGSKA (reference sequence). The CDR3 region has the DNA TGCAGTGCTAGGAGGGCAGAGAAAACCTACGAGCAGTACTTC. Amino acid sequence: CSARRAEKTYEQYF.

About this clonotype itself: Germline and junction disagree at one end, which may indicate a read error. This chain joins TRBV20-1 and TRBJ1-1, with D possibly TRBD1 on 6 matching bases. Germline lookup yields CDR1 DFQATT and CDR2 SNEGSKA (reference sequence). The CDR3 runs to 12 residues. The CDR3 sequence is CSARPGVTEAFF. CDR3 nucleotide sequence: TGCAGTGCTAGACCAGGGGTCACTGAGGCTTTCTTT.